The sequence of this T cell receptor (beta chain) was determined in a study of blood T cell repertoires in COVID-19. The overall study: Nucleic acid was either cDNA or gDNA, and it came from T cells, B-cell-depleted T cells, or PBMCs.

The authors' processing: Estimates of nucleated cell counts were drawn from the amplification of reference gene primers. Assay used: immunoSEQ multiplex PCR; TCRdb lists only in-frame clones, some missing. The V and J calls and clone size come from that table; D and trimming were worked out from the DNA. The sample holds approximately 230,000 clones, roughly 88% seen once. V trimming: 4 bases; J trimming: 4 bases; junction bases outside the gene matches: 9. Germline V gene data show CDR1 as MNHEY and CDR2 as SVGAGI. The CDR3 has 15 residues. J is TRBJ1-1 and V is TRBV6-5, with 7 bases lining up with TRBD1. Sequenced material: peripheral blood. The sequence came from a woman in her twenties or thirties with COVID-19, enrolled during active disease. This CDR3 reads CASSLRQGKSTEAFF. The CDR3 DNA reads TGTGCCAGCAGTTTAAGACAGGGTAAGAGCACTGAAGCTTTCTTT.